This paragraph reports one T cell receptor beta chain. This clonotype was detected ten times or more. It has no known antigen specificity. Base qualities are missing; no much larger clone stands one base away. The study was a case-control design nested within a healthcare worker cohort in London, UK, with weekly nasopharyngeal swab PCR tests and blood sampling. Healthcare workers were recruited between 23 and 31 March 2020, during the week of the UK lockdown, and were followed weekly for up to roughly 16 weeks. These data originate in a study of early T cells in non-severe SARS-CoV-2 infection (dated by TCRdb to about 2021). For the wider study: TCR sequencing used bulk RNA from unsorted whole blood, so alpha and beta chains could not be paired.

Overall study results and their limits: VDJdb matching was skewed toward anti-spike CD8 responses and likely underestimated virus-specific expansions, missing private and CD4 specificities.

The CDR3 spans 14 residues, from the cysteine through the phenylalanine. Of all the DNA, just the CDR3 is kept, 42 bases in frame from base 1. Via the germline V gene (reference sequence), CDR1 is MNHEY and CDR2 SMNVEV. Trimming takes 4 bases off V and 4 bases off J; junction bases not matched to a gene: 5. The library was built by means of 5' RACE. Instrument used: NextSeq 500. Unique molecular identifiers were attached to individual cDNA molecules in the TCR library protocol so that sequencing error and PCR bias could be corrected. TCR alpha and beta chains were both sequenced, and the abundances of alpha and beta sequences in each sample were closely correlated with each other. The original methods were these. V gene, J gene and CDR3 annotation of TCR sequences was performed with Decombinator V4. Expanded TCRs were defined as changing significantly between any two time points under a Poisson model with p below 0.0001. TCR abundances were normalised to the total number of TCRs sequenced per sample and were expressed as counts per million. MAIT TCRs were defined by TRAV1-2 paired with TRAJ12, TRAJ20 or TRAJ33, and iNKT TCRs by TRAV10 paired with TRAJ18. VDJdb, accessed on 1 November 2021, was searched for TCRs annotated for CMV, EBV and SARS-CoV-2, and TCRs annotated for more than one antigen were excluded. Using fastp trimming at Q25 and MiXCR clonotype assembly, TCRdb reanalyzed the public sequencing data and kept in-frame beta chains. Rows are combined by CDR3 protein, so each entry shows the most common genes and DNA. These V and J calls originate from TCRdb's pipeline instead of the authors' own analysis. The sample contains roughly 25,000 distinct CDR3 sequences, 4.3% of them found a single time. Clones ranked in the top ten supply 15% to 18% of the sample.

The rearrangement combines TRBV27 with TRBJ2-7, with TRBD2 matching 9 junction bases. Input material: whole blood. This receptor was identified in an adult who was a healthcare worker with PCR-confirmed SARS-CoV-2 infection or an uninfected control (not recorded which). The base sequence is TGTGCCAGCAGTTCCTTTAGCGGGAGTTACGAGCAGTACTTC. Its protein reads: CASSSFSGSYEQYF.